Below are 2 T cell receptor beta chains sequenced from a single sample in a study of cytomegalovirus exposure and HLA in healthy donors. The table came from immunoSEQ multiplex PCR; TCRdb's copy has only in-frame clones and leaves some out. The table lists about 150,000 clones, around nine tenths of them singletons, with 20% to 25% in the top ten. The source material was PBMCs. Receptors originate from a young man in good health and CMV-seropositive.

The chain uses TRBV19 and TRBJ2-2; D might be TRBD1 (5 bases). Trimming cost V 3 bases and J 3 bases, with 17 bases left between them. Germline loops: CDR1 LNHDA, CDR2 SQIVND (reference sequence). This CDR3 is built from 17 residues. CDR3 sequence: CASSIPSRQSDTGELFF. Written as DNA, the CDR3 is TGTGCCAGTAGTATCCCTTCTCGACAGAGTGACACCGGGGAGCTGTTTTTT.

The chain recombines TRBV27 with TRBJ2-3; 10 nucleotides agree with TRBD1. CDR1 is MNHEY and CDR2 is SMNVEV in the germline V gene (reference sequence). The CDR3 covers 13 residues. J was trimmed by 8 bases and V by 8 bases; bases with no gene match: 7. The chain's CDR3 is CASQTGGAGTQYF. The CDR3 nucleotides are TGTGCCAGCCAGACAGGGGGCGCAGGTACGCAGTATTTT.